The 25 T cell receptor beta chains below all came from one sample that was sequenced in a study of long-term antiretroviral therapy in people with HIV. At survey level, the immunoSEQ assay was run in its v3.0 version. The table came from immunoSEQ multiplex PCR; TCRdb's copy has only in-frame clones and leaves some out. The profile shows fewer than 45,000 clones, roughly four fifths of them singletons. Sequences were derived from unsorted PBMCs, sampled 0.3 years after starting antiretroviral therapy. These receptors all come from a man in his late teens or twenties with HIV.

This chain links TRBV5-1 with TRBJ2-1, with 8 bases lining up with TRBD1. Looked up from germline, CDR1 is SGHRS and CDR2 is YFSETQ. The CDR3 length is 16 residues. The V segment lost 0 bases and the J segment 8 bases; nucleotides outside the gene matches: 10. CDR3 residues: CASSLGAGQVSHEQFF. CDR3 bases: TGCGCCAGCAGCTTGGGGGCGGGACAGGTTTCCCATGAGCAGTTCTTC.

The J gene is TRBJ2-7, the V gene TRBV2; possible D gene TRBD2, 6 bases. V lost 1 base and J 4 bases, leaving 14 bases between the germline ends. The CDR3 extends over 15 amino acids. From germline, CDR1 is SNHLY and CDR2 FYNNEI. CDR3 DNA: TGTGCCAGCAGTGAAGTCGGCGGGAAATCATACGAGCAGTACTTC. Protein sequence: CASSEVGGKSYEQYF.

The chain joins TRBV2 to TRBJ2-1, with 10 bases that match TRBD1. The CDR3 runs to 10 residues. Germline assignment: CDR1 SNHLY and CDR2 FYNNEI. The junction had 1 base not matched to a gene; V was cut back by 11 bases and J by 9 bases. CDR3 amino acids: CAGDRGEQFF. The CDR3 DNA is TGTGCCGGGGACAGGGGTGAGCAGTTCTTC.

The chain has TRBV7-9 and TRBJ2-7; a weak D match, TRBD1 (6 bases). The V and J ends lost 2 bases and 3 bases respectively, with 17 bases between them. Germline V gives CDR1 SEHNR, CDR2 FQNEAQ (reference sequence). The CDR3 length is 16 residues. The chain's CDR3 is CASSLLSGVGIYEQYF. CDR3 nucleotide sequence: TGTGCCAGCAGCTTATTGTCAGGGGTCGGAATCTACGAGCAGTACTTC.

This clone was seen a single time. The chain couples TRBV13 to TRBJ2-1, with 8 bases that match TRBD1. This CDR3 has 15 amino acids. CDR1 PRHDT and CDR2 FYEKMQ come from the germline V gene (reference sequence). V trimming: 0 bases; J trimming: 10 bases; junction bases outside the gene matches: 8. The CDR3: CASSLGRQGIGEQFF. DNA for the CDR3: TGTGCCAGCAGCTTAGGCCGACAGGGGATAGGGGAGCAGTTCTTC.

The chain joins TRBV19 to TRBJ2-5; D remains ambiguous. With 5 bases removed from V and 5 bases from J, the gap between germline ends came to 15 bases. The CDR3 length is 14 residues. The germline CDR1 and CDR2 sequences are LNHDA and SQIVND (reference sequence). The CDR3 reads CASSLSKTAETQYF. DNA for the CDR3: TGTGCCAGTAGTCTATCTAAGACCGCCGAGACCCAGTACTTC. Filled out from reference TRBV19 and TRBJ2-5, the complete variable domain reads DGGITQSPKYLFRKEGQNVTLSCEQNLNHDAMYWYRQDPGQGLRLIYYSQIVNDFQKGDIAEGYSVSREKKESFPLTVTSAQKNPTAFYLCASSLSKTAETQYFGPGTRLLVL.

The V call is TRBV7-9, the J call TRBJ2-2, with 9 bases fitting TRBD2. The CDR3 runs to 17 residues. V lost 1 base to trimming and J lost 5 bases; unmatched junction nucleotides: 8. Germline V gene lookup returns CDR1 SEHNR and CDR2 FQNEAQ (reference sequence). CDR3 in amino acids: CASSLGLVAGETGELFF. The CDR3 region has the DNA TGTGCCAGCAGCTTAGGATTGGTAGCGGGAGAGACCGGGGAGCTGTTTTTT.

The V call is TRBV30, the J call TRBJ2-5; D remains unclear. The CDR3 loop spans 12 amino acids. The V gene lost 2 bases and the J gene lost 4 bases, with 8 bases spanning the gap. Germline-derived CDR1 and CDR2 are GTSNPN and SVGIG (reference sequence). CDR3 coding DNA: TGTGCCTGGAGTATCTCCCGAGAGACCCAGTACTTC. It is translated as CAWSISRETQYF.

The chain is built from TRBV18 and TRBJ2-5, with 8 bases matching TRBD2. CDR3 size: 15 residues. J was trimmed by 3 bases and V by 1 base; bases with no gene match: 4. The germline CDR1 and CDR2 sequences are KGHSH and LQKENI. DNA for the CDR3: TGTGCCAGCTCACCACTGACAGCGGGGGAAGAGACCCAGTACTTC. Protein: CASSPLTAGEETQYF.

V is TRBV29-1 and J is TRBJ2-2; D possibly corresponds to TRBD2 (6 bases). Germline CDR1 reads SQVTM; CDR2 reads ANQGSEA. This CDR3 contains 15 residues. Trimming took 3 bases from V and 7 from J, leaving 18 bases between them. The CDR3 sequence is CSVDRSSGRYGELFF. The CDR3 DNA sequence: TGCAGCGTTGATAGGAGTTCGGGGAGGTACGGGGAGCTGTTTTTT.

J is TRBJ1-1 and V is TRBV14, with 8 bases aligning to TRBD1. The germline gives CDR1 SGHDN, CDR2 FVKESK. The CDR3 has 16 amino acids. J was trimmed by 0 bases and V by 0 bases; bases with no gene match: 3. The CDR3 coding sequence is TGTGCCAGCAGCCAAGACAGGGGGCTTCTGAACACTGAAGCTTTCTTT. This encodes CASSQDRGLLNTEAFF. Looking up the rest from reference TRBV14 and TRBJ1-1 gives the full variable domain: EAGVTQFPSHSVIEKGQTVTLRCDPISGHDNLYWYRRVMGKEIKFLLHFVKESKQDESGMPNNRFLAERTGGTYSTLKVQPAELEDSGVYFCASSQDRGLLNTEAFFGQGTRLTVV.

This chain connects TRBV4-3 to TRBJ2-3; possible D gene TRBD2, 6 bases. Germline V gene lookup returns CDR1 LGHNA and CDR2 YSLEER. CDR3 length: 16 residues. Trimming removed 1 base at V and 0 bases at J, with 11 bases between. CDR3 DNA sequence: TGCGCCAGCAGCCAAGTCGCGGGAATAAGCACAGATACGCAGTATTTT. Encoded protein: CASSQVAGISTDTQYF.

This clone was observed a handful of times. This rearrangement joins TRBV7-2 to TRBJ2-7; 11 nucleotides line up with TRBD2. After removal of 6 bases from V and 4 bases from J, the junction contained 2 bases not matched to a gene. This CDR3 comprises 13 residues. The germline gives CDR1 SGHTA, CDR2 FQGNSA. The CDR3 loop reads CASSSSGGYEQYF. CDR3 DNA: TGTGCCAGCAGTTCTAGCGGGGGGTACGAGCAGTACTTC.

The J gene is TRBJ2-1, the V gene TRBV7-6; D gene unclear. Trimming stripped 0 bases from V and 5 bases from J, with 8 bases between. Germline V gene sequence: CDR1 SGHVS, CDR2 FNYEAQ. The length of the CDR3 is 14 residues. The CDR3 is CASSLAVQNNEQFF. CDR3 in DNA: TGTGCCAGCAGCTTAGCTGTACAGAACAATGAGCAGTTCTTC.

V and J are TRBV27 and TRBJ2-5; D remains ambiguous. V dropped 4 bases and J dropped 5 bases, with 20 bases sitting between them. Germline V gene lookup returns CDR1 MNHEY and CDR2 SMNVEV (reference sequence). This CDR3 contains 16 residues. In DNA form, the CDR3 reads TGTGCCAGCAGTTCGACGTCGGATCACCAAGGGGAGACCCAGTACTTC. It codes for CASSSTSDHQGETQYF.

V usage is TRBV2 and J usage is TRBJ2-2; tentative D call: TRBD2 (6 bases). V lost 4 bases and J 5 bases, leaving 14 bases between the germline ends. Germline assignment: CDR1 SNHLY and CDR2 FYNNEI. CDR3 length equals 15 residues. The CDR3 sequence is CASSVGAAGTGELFF. As DNA, the CDR3 is TGTGCCAGCAGTGTAGGTGCCGCGGGGACCGGGGAGCTGTTTTTT.

The chain combines TRBV5-6 with TRBJ1-2; D unresolved. The CDR3 sequence is 13 residues long. Per the germline V gene, CDR1 is SGHDT and CDR2 is YYEEEE. V lost 0 bases to trimming and J lost 7 bases, with 10 bases between them. As DNA, the CDR3 is TGTGCCAGCAGCTTGGAATGGGAGCCTGGCTACACCTTC. Protein: CASSLEWEPGYTF.

J is TRBJ2-5 and V is TRBV7-8; 8 bases line up with TRBD1. Germline V gene data show CDR1 as SGHVS and CDR2 as FQNEAQ. The CDR3 contains 17 residues. V lost 5 bases to trimming and J lost 4 bases; unmatched junction nucleotides: 15. The CDR3 DNA sequence: TGTGCCAGCAGCACCCCCCGGACAGGGTTCCAAGGAGAGACCCAGTACTTC. Amino acid sequence: CASSTPRTGFQGETQYF.

This clone was observed a single time. This chain links TRBV5-1 with TRBJ2-5; no reliable D call. Trimming removed 4 bases at V and 6 bases at J, with 16 bases between. The germline V gene has CDR1 SGHRS and CDR2 YFSETQ. The CDR3 covers 14 residues. In nucleotides, the CDR3 is TGCGCCAGCAGCATACGGACCGAAGGGAAGACCCAGTACTTC. This translates into CASSIRTEGKTQYF.

The chain is built from TRBV27 and TRBJ2-7; unclear D gene. The germline V gene has CDR1 MNHEY and CDR2 SMNVEV (reference sequence). The CDR3 consists of 16 residues. The ends were cut back, 7 bases at V and 6 bases at J, with 25 bases in the middle. CDR3: CASKSPDRVLTSEQYF. The CDR3 nucleotides are TGTGCCAGCAAGAGCCCCGACCGGGTCCTAACCTCCGAGCAGTACTTC.

The J gene is TRBJ2-2, the V gene TRBV6-1; the D is unclear. The CDR3 spans 15 residues. V shed 1 base and J shed 2 bases, with 8 bases lying between them. The germline gives CDR1 MNHNS, CDR2 SASEGT. The CDR3 is CASSEGVINTGELFF. As DNA, the CDR3 is TGTGCCAGCAGTGAAGGGGTAATCAACACCGGGGAGCTGTTTTTT.

The rearrangement joins TRBV12-5 to TRBJ1-1; the D gene is possibly TRBD1 (5 bases). With 5 bases removed from V and 11 bases from J, the gap between germline ends came to 15 bases. The CDR3 is made up of 12 amino acids. Germline assignment: CDR1 LGHNT and CDR2 FRNRAP. CDR3 nucleotide sequence: TGTGCTAGTGGTCCTGAGGGACTGCGGGCTTTCTTT. Amino acid sequence: CASGPEGLRAFF.

V is TRBV11-2 and J is TRBJ2-3, with 7 bases that match TRBD2. Trimming at V came to 0 bases and at J to 6 bases, leaving 3 bases not matched to a gene. Per germline, CDR1 SGHAT and CDR2 FQNNGV. The CDR3 spans 14 residues. The CDR3 DNA is TGTGCCAGCAGCTTAGACCCGGGAGGCGATACGCAGTATTTT. Its translation is CASSLDPGGDTQYF. Variable domain in full (rest from reference TRBV11-2 and TRBJ2-3): EAGVAQSPRYKIIEKRQSVAFWCNPISGHATLYWYQQILGQGPKLLIQFQNNGVVDDSQLPKDRFSAERLKGVDSTLKIQPAKLEDSAVYLCASSLDPGGDTQYFGPGTRLTVL.

The rearrangement joins TRBV19 to TRBJ1-2, with no clear D. V was pared by 9 bases and J by 2 bases, with 19 bases between. Per the germline V gene, CDR1 is LNHDA and CDR2 is SQIVND (reference sequence). The CDR3 length is 15 residues. The CDR3 region is CASRRDGRINYGYTF. The CDR3 DNA follows: TGTGCCAGCAGGAGAGACGGACGGATAAACTATGGCTACACCTTC. The whole variable domain, remainder taken from reference TRBV19 and TRBJ1-2, is DGGITQSPKYLFRKEGQNVTLSCEQNLNHDAMYWYRQDPGQGLRLIYYSQIVNDFQKGDIAEGYSVSREKKESFPLTVTSAQKNPTAFYLCASRRDGRINYGYTFGSGTRLTVV.

The chain couples TRBV5-6 to TRBJ2-1; TRBD2 matches 7 bases. The ends lost 1 base at V and 2 bases at J; junction bases unmatched: 6. CDR3 length equals 16 residues. Germline V lookup: CDR1 SGHDT, CDR2 YYEEEE. CDR3 in amino acids: CASSLFGRGTYNEQFF. In DNA form, the CDR3 reads TGTGCCAGCAGCTTGTTTGGGCGGGGGACCTACAATGAGCAGTTCTTC.